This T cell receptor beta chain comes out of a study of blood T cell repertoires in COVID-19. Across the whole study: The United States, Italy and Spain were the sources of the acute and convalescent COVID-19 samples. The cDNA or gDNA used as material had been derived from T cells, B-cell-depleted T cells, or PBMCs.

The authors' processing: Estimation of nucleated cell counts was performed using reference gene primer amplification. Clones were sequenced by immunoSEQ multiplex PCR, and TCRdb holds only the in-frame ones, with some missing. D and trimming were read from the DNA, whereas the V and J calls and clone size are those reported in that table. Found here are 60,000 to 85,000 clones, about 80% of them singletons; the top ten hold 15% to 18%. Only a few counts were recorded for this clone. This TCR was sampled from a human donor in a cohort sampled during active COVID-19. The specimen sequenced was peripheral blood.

The CDR3: CASSVDRAKYF. The CDR3, as DNA: TGTGCCAGCAGTGTAGACAGGGCGAAGTACTTC. This chain connects TRBV28 to TRBJ2-7; 7 nucleotides align to TRBD1. Trimming took 5 bases from V and 11 from J; bases not matched to a gene: 6. Per germline, CDR1 MDHEN and CDR2 SYDVKM. The CDR3 runs 11 residues. Using reference TRBV28 and TRBJ2-7 for the parts outside the CDR3, the full variable domain is DVKVTQSSRYLVKRTGEKVFLECVQDMDHENMFWYRQDPGLGLRLIYFSYDVKMKEKGDIPEGYSVSREKKERFSLILESASTNQTSMYLCASSVDRAKYFGPGTRLTVT.